This T cell receptor beta chain originates from a study of breast tumors, draining lymph nodes, adjacent tissues. Samples came from axillary lymph nodes draining the breast cancer. As to this clonotype: Its antigen is as yet unknown.

MiXCR was run by TCRdb on the multiplex PCR reads, yielding one entry per CDR3 protein. Of about 270,000 distinct CDR3 sequences in the sample, 30% were seen once. V lost 0 bases and J lost 9, with 16 bases in between. Germline CDR1 is MNHEY and CDR2 is SMNVEV (reference sequence). The CDR3 has 15 residues. General study findings and limits: Tumor TCR diversity was below lymph nodes but above nontumor tissue. The data were judged consistent with most tumor T cells coming from lymph node and expanding in tumor.

Sequencing was performed on axillary lymph node tissue. The source of this sequence is a female donor with breast cancer. Some clones in this sample may be carry-over from other donors' samples. The chain joins TRBV27 to TRBJ2-3; the D gene is possibly TRBD1 (6 bases). The CDR3 region is CASSLSTYPQGTQYF. The CDR3 region has the DNA TGTGCCAGCAGTTTATCAACCTATCCTCAGGGGACGCAGTATTTT.